This TCR beta chain was identified during a study of T cell responses to AZD1222 COVID-19 vaccine. Repertoires were generated with immunoSEQ multiplex PCR, while TCRdb's copy carries only in-frame clones and drops some. The sample includes about 120,000 clones, over 85% of them seen just once. V shed 3 bases and J 4 bases; nucleotides not matched to a gene: 6. The CDR3 consists of 15 residues. Germline loops: CDR1 LGHDT, CDR2 YNNKEL (reference sequence). This clone came up a few times. This receptor was taken from an adult in good health. The rearrangement joins TRBV3-1 (or the pseudogene TRBV3-2) to TRBJ1-2, with 9 nucleotides matching TRBD1. Sequencing used peripheral blood, obtained on day 0 of AZD1222 vaccination. Here the CDR3 reads CASSQPGQGVYGYTF. DNA for the CDR3: TGTGCCAGCAGCCAGCCGGGACAGGGCGTCTATGGCTACACCTTC.